Included here is one T cell receptor beta chain sequence, with context. The sample is drawn from a study of blood T cell repertoires in COVID-19. The wider study: T cells, B-cell-depleted T cells, or PBMCs provided the cDNA or gDNA that served as material.

Patients in Seattle were enrolled during active infection, then followed longitudinally. TCRdb's copy holds only in-frame clones and misses some; the assay was immunoSEQ multiplex PCR. Of some 220,000 clones listed, 70% to 90% are singletons. The clonotype comes from a man over 45 with COVID-19, enrolled during active disease. What was sequenced was peripheral blood.

CDR3 DNA: TGTGCCAGCAGCTTAGGCCTAGTCCTCACCGGGGAGCTGTTTTTT. Protein product: CASSLGLVLTGELFF. This chain links TRBV7-9 with TRBJ2-2; D gene unclear. V was trimmed by 1 base and J by 4 bases, leaving 10 bases between them. The CDR3 is 15 amino acids. The germline CDR1 and CDR2 sequences are SEHNR and FQNEAQ (reference sequence).